These 30 T cell receptor beta chains share one sample of origin, sequenced in a study of type 1 and type 2 diabetes patients. PCR was run on genomic DNA. The TCR beta CDR3 region was amplified using 30 forward and 13 reverse primers. One entry per CDR3 protein results from TCRdb running MiXCR on the multiplex PCR reads. The sample has about 290,000 distinct CDR3 sequences; around 47% are singletons. The material sequenced was peripheral blood mononuclear cells (PBMCs). The receptor set was obtained from a man younger than 30 with type 2 diabetes.

The rearrangement links TRBV6-5 to TRBJ2-7; no clear D. The ends were cut back, 0 bases at V and 2 bases at J, with 8 bases in the middle. Per germline, CDR1 MNHEY and CDR2 SVGAGI. There are 14 residues in the CDR3. CDR3 sequence reads: CASSYSSRTYEQYF. The DNA for the CDR3 is TGTGCCAGCAGTTACTCCAGCAGGACCTACGAGCAGTACTTC.

This clonotype showed up many times. This chain connects TRBV29-1 to TRBJ2-5; D perhaps matches TRBD2 (6 bases). Germline V CDR1 and CDR2: SQVTM, ANQGSEA. The CDR3 runs 11 residues. Trimming shortened V by 5 bases and J by 5 bases, and 9 bases separated the two germline ends. CDR3: CSVYGGETQYF. CDR3 DNA: TGCAGCGTTTACGGAGGGGAGACCCAGTACTTC. Looking up the rest from reference TRBV29-1 and TRBJ2-5 gives the full variable domain: SAVISQKPSRDICQRGTSLTIQCQVDSQVTMMFWYRQQPGQSLTLIATANQGSEATYESGFVIDKFPISRPNLTFSTLTVSNMSPEDSSIYLCSVYGGETQYFGPGTRLLVL.

The chain's CDR3 is CASSLFVGGLQETQYF. The DNA for the CDR3 is TGTGCCAGCAGTTTATTCGTCGGGGGCCTACAAGAGACCCAGTACTTC. V and J are TRBV27 and TRBJ2-5; D assignment may be TRBD1 or TRBD2 (6 bases each). CDR3 length: 16 amino acids. Germline V gene sequence: CDR1 MNHEY, CDR2 SMNVEV (reference sequence). Trimming removed 1 base at V and 2 bases at J, with 14 bases between.

A single count supports this clonotype. The CDR3 is CASSSSGIYGYTF. For the CDR3, the DNA is TGTGCCAGCAGCTCTAGCGGGATCTATGGCTACACCTTC. This chain joins TRBV9 and TRBJ1-2; D call uncertain. This CDR3 is 13 amino acids long. The V gene lost 4 bases and the J gene lost 4 bases, with 11 bases spanning the gap. The germline CDR1 and CDR2 sequences are SGDLS and YYNGEE.

This chain joins TRBV29-1 and TRBJ1-1; no clear D. The CDR3 totals 13 residues. Trimming took 3 bases from V and 1 from J, leaving 9 bases between them. CDR1 and CDR2 from the germline V gene are SQVTM and ANQGSEA. CDR3 bases: TGCAGCGTTGATGATGCGCGGAACACTGAAGCTTTCTTT. Amino acid sequence: CSVDDARNTEAFF.

This clonotype has at least ten counts. The DNA of the CDR3 is TGTGCCACCAGCTACAGGGGCGGTGGGACTGAAGCTTTCTTT. It is translated as CATSYRGGGTEAFF. The rearrangement joins TRBV15 to TRBJ1-1; 7 nucleotides align to TRBD1. CDR1 and CDR2 (germline): LNHNV, YYDKDF (reference sequence). With 5 bases clipped from V and 5 bases from J, the junction kept 8 bases outside the gene matches. The CDR3 totals 14 residues.

CDR3 sequence (DNA): TGTGCCACCAGCAGAGAAGGGGCAGGGAACACTGAAGCTTTCTTT. It is translated as CATSREGAGNTEAFF. The rearrangement joins TRBV15 to TRBJ1-1; possible D gene TRBD1, 5 bases. V was trimmed by 0 bases and J by 1 base, leaving 9 bases between them. The CDR3 contains 15 residues. CDR1 and CDR2 (germline): LNHNV, YYDKDF (reference sequence).

The rearrangement links TRBV30 to TRBJ2-7, with 7 bases lining up with TRBD2. Trimming took 4 bases from V and 6 from J; bases not matched to a gene: 12. The germline V gene encodes CDR1 GTSNPN and CDR2 SVGIG (reference sequence). The CDR3 totals 14 residues. CDR3 sequence: CAWTERGLGREQYF. CDR3 coding DNA: TGTGCCTGGACAGAGCGGGGTCTGGGACGCGAGCAGTACTTC.

There are many counts of this clonotype. The chain recombines TRBV9 with TRBJ2-5; possible D gene TRBD1, 6 bases. Germline V gives CDR1 SGDLS, CDR2 YYNGEE. This CDR3 has 15 amino acids. V was clipped by 0 bases and J by 2 bases, with 11 bases between them. The CDR3 bases are TGTGCCAGCAGCGTAGGCAGGGGTTATCAAGAGACCCAGTACTTC. The encoded protein is CASSVGRGYQETQYF.

This chain joins TRBV28 and TRBJ1-1; 7 bases fit TRBD1. Germline loops: CDR1 MDHEN, CDR2 SYDVKM. The V segment lost 4 bases and the J segment 4 bases; nucleotides outside the gene matches: 15. The CDR3 covers 17 residues. DNA of the CDR3: TGTGCCAGCAGTTCTCTAATCCCTAGGACAGGAAGCACTGAAGCTTTCTTT. It encodes CASSSLIPRTGSTEAFF.

This clonotype was seen more than once but under ten times. The chain uses TRBV20-1 and TRBJ2-7; TRBD2 matches 9 bases. Germline-derived CDR1 and CDR2 are DFQATT and SNEGSKA (reference sequence). J gave up 5 bases and V 6 bases, and 8 bases lay outside the gene matches. This CDR3 contains 13 residues. The CDR3 coding sequence is TGCAGTGCCCTCTTCGGACTAGCGAACGAGCAGTACTTC. Amino acids: CSALFGLANEQYF.

A word on this clonotype: A much larger clone lies a single base off, so this may be a read error. The chain has TRBV10-3 and TRBJ1-4, with D hard to call. With 0 bases removed from V and 10 bases from J, the gap between germline ends came to 6 bases. In germline, CDR1 is ENHRY, CDR2 SYGVKD. The CDR3 is 12 residues long. The CDR3 DNA reads TGTGCCATCAGTGAGTCACGGGGAAAACTGTTTTTT. It yields the protein CAISESRGKLFF.

J is TRBJ1-4 and V is TRBV6-5; D is undetermined. The CDR3 length is 13 residues. Looked up from germline, CDR1 is MNHEY and CDR2 is SVGAGI. Trimming shortened V by 2 bases and J by 7 bases, and 8 bases separated the two germline ends. The CDR3 region has the DNA TGTGCCAGCAGTTACGGGAGGTTTGAAAAACTGTTTTTT. This codes for CASSYGRFEKLFF.

This clonotype was detected a few times. The chain is built from TRBV19 and TRBJ1-1; D unclear. CDR3 length equals 13 residues. Germline V CDR1 and CDR2: LNHDA, SQIVND (reference sequence). With 8 bases removed from V and 7 bases from J, the gap between germline ends came to 17 bases. CDR3 bases: TGTGCCAGTGGTGCAATACCGGGAAATGAAGCTTTCTTT. It is translated as CASGAIPGNEAFF.

V is TRBV2 and J is TRBJ2-4; no reliable D call. V gave up 6 bases and J gave up 11 bases, with 11 bases separating them. Germline V CDR1 and CDR2: SNHLY, FYNNEI. This CDR3 region has 11 residues. CDR3 sequence: CASSVGRVQYF. CDR3 coding DNA: TGTGCCAGCAGCGTAGGTAGGGTTCAGTACTTC.

The chain couples TRBV30 to TRBJ1-6; the D gene is possibly TRBD1 (6 bases). The germline V gene has CDR1 GTSNPN and CDR2 SVGIG (reference sequence). CDR3 length equals 11 residues. V dropped 5 bases and J dropped 14 bases, with 13 bases sitting between them. CDR3 DNA sequence: TGTGCCTGGGAACAGGGCTGGACCCTCCACTTT. Amino acids: CAWEQGWTLHF.

This clonotype was seen only a few times. This chain joins TRBV6-1 and TRBJ2-7; D unclear. The germline gives CDR1 MNHNS, CDR2 SASEGT. The CDR3 loop spans 13 amino acids. The V and J ends lost 2 bases and 0 bases respectively, with 5 bases between them. In DNA form, the CDR3 reads TGTGCCAGCAGTGAAAAATACTCCTACGAGCAGTACTTC. Protein product: CASSEKYSYEQYF.

The chain employs TRBV5-6 and TRBJ2-5; 8 nucleotides line up with TRBD1. The V and J ends lost 5 bases and 5 bases, in that order; junction bases with no gene match: 5. The CDR3 is 13 residues long. Germline CDR1 SGHDT, CDR2 YYEEEE. The CDR3 protein is CASSTRGRETQYF. The CDR3 nucleotides read TGTGCCAGCAGTACCAGGGGGCGGGAGACCCAGTACTTC.

This chain links TRBV7-8 with TRBJ1-2; D might be TRBD1 (5 bases). CDR3 length equals 17 residues. V lost 0 bases and J lost 3, with 17 bases in between. Germline CDR1 SGHVS, CDR2 FQNEAQ. The CDR3 loop is CASSLAGRVATHYGYTF. CDR3 nucleotides: TGTGCCAGCAGCTTAGCGGGCAGGGTTGCAACTCACTATGGCTACACCTTC.

This clonotype has only a few counts. V usage is TRBV7-2 and J usage is TRBJ2-1; unclear D gene. Germline V gives CDR1 SGHTA, CDR2 FQGNSA. The CDR3 runs to 11 residues. The V end lost 1 base, the J end lost 8 bases, and 3 bases lay between the germline ends. The CDR3 sequence: CASSLDYEQFF. DNA for the CDR3: TGTGCCAGCAGCTTAGATTATGAGCAGTTCTTC.

The chain combines TRBV7-2 with TRBJ2-5; the D call may be TRBD1 or TRBD2 (6 bases each). Germline lookup yields CDR1 SGHTA and CDR2 FQGNSA. V dropped 5 bases and J dropped 1 base, with 14 bases sitting between them. The CDR3 sequence is 15 residues long. CDR3 sequence (DNA): TGTGCCAGCAGCGCAAATTCGGGGGCCCAAGAGACCCAGTACTTC. It codes for CASSANSGAQETQYF.

The chain couples TRBV29-1 to TRBJ1-2; TRBD1 is a possible D gene (5 bases). V was clipped by 0 bases and J by 3 bases, with 17 bases between them. Germline assignment: CDR1 SQVTM and CDR2 ANQGSEA. There are 16 residues in the CDR3. This CDR3 reads CSVEEEEGRVDYGYTF. For the CDR3, the DNA is TGCAGCGTTGAAGAAGAGGAGGGGCGAGTGGACTATGGCTACACCTTC.

There are a few counts of this clonotype. The chain links TRBV29-1 to TRBJ2-1; 11 positions match TRBD2. The CDR3 extends over 13 amino acids. V was clipped by 2 bases and J by 7 bases; unmatched bases: 1. The germline CDR1 and CDR2 sequences are SQVTM and ANQGSEA. The DNA of the CDR3 is TGCAGCGTTGAACTAGCGGGAGGAAATGAGCAGTTCTTC. It specifies CSVELAGGNEQFF.

CDR3 sequence (DNA): TGTGCCAGCAGTTATGGGTTGCAGGGAGGCGAGCAGTACTTC. It specifies CASSYGLQGGEQYF. The chain couples TRBV6-6 to TRBJ2-7, with a weak D call TRBD2 (6 bases). V lost 3 bases to trimming and J lost 6 bases, with 15 bases between them. CDR1 is MNHNY and CDR2 is SVGAGI in the germline V gene (reference sequence). There are 14 residues in the CDR3.

The genes are TRBV6-5 and TRBJ2-5; D may be TRBD1 (5 bases). Germline CDR1 is MNHEY and CDR2 is SVGAGI. V lost 6 bases, J lost 4 bases, and 18 bases lay in between. The CDR3 is 15 residues long. CDR3 protein: CASSASLGDRETQYF. CDR3 nucleotides: TGTGCCAGCAGCGCCTCCCTAGGGGATCGAGAGACCCAGTACTTC.

This rearrangement joins TRBV5-1 to TRBJ1-6; 9 bases map to TRBD1. Germline CDR1 and CDR2: SGHRS and YFSETQ. This CDR3 has 16 residues. Unmatched junction bases numbered 10, after V lost 4 bases and J lost 8 bases. The CDR3 protein is CASSPLWDRDDSPLHF. The CDR3 DNA follows: TGCGCCAGCAGCCCACTTTGGGACAGGGACGATTCACCCCTCCACTTT.

The chain carries TRBV29-1 and TRBJ2-3, with a possible D match to TRBD1 (5 bases). V lost 3 bases and J 6 bases, leaving 7 bases between the germline ends. CDR1 is SQVTM, CDR2 ANQGSEA, per germline. This CDR3 has 11 residues. The CDR3 DNA is TGCAGCGTTGACAGGGCGGATACGCAGTATTTT. Translated, it gives CSVDRADTQYF.

In its sample, this clonotype was seen a few times. The V gene is TRBV5-1, the J gene TRBJ2-5; 11 bases line up with TRBD2. V was clipped by 4 bases and J by 4 bases; unmatched bases: 12. Germline CDR1 SGHRS, CDR2 YFSETQ. The CDR3 is 17 residues long. CDR3 nucleotide sequence: TGCGCCAGCAGCCCCGATCTTAGCGGGAGGGCTGGAGAGACCCAGTACTTC. Protein sequence: CASSPDLSGRAGETQYF.

In this sample, this clonotype turned up a few times. The V gene is TRBV2, the J gene TRBJ2-7; 11 bases are a match to TRBD1. The J segment lost 6 bases and the V segment lost 6 bases, leaving 7 bases of the junction unmatched. The CDR3 has 14 amino acids. Germline assignment: CDR1 SNHLY and CDR2 FYNNEI. The CDR3 region is CASRNRDRGIEQYF. CDR3 nucleotide sequence: TGTGCCAGCAGAAACCGGGACAGGGGGATCGAGCAGTACTTC.

The chain couples TRBV9 to TRBJ1-3; D call uncertain. CDR1 SGDLS and CDR2 YYNGEE come from the germline V gene. There are 15 residues in the CDR3. V was trimmed by 0 bases and J by 3 bases, leaving 10 bases between them. The CDR3 is CASSVGWQDGNTIYF. CDR3 nucleotide sequence: TGTGCCAGCAGCGTAGGGTGGCAGGATGGAAACACCATATATTTT.